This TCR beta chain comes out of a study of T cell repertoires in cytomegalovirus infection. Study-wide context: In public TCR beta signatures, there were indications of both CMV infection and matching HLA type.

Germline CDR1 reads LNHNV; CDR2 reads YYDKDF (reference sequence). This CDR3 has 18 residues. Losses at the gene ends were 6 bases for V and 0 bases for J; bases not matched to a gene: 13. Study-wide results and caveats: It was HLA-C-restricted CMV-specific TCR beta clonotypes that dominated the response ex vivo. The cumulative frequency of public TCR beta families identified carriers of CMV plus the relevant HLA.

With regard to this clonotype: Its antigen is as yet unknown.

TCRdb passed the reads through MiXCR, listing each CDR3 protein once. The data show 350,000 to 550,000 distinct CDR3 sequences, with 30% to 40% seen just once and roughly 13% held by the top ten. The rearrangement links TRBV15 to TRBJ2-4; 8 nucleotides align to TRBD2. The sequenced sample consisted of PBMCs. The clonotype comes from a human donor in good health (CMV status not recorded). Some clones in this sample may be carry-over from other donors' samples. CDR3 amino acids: CATRNGGDGTLAKNIQYF. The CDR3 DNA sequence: TGTGCCACCAGAAACGGGGGGGACGGGACACTAGCCAAAAACATTCAGTACTTC.